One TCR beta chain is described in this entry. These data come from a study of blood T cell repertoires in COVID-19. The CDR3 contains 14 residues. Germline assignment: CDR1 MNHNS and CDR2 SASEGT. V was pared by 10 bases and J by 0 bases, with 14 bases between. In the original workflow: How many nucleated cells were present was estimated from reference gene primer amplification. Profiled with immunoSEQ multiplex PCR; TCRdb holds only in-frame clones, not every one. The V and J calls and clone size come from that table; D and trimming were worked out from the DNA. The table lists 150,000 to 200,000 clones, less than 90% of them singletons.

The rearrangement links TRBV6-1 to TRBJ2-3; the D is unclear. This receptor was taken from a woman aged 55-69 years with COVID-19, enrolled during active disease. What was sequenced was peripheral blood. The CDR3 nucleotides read TGTGCCATCCACAAAGGCGGTAGCACAGATACGCAGTATTTT. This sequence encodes CAIHKGGSTDTQYF.